This is a list of T cell receptor beta chains from one sample in a study of cytomegalovirus exposure and HLA in healthy donors. Some clones are missing from TCRdb's copy, which holds only in-frame ones; the method was immunoSEQ multiplex PCR. The table lists 150,000 to 200,000 clones, about 80% of them singletons. The sequenced sample was PBMCs. The receptors were sampled from a man aged 18 to 35 in good health and CMV-seropositive. CDR3s include the opening cysteine and the closing phenylalanine or tryptophan. The order of the fields is J gene, clone size, CDR3 length, V gene, D gene, CDR3 protein, CDR3 DNA. The D gene is left open where the match is weak. Only part of the rows carry a size: once, few, many, or a class if the clone is expanded.

TRBJ2-3 | NA | 16 | TRBV7-9 | TRBD1 | CASSPGTGVTTDTQYF | TGCGCCAGCAGCCCTGGGACAGGGGTCACCACAGATACGCAGTATTTT
TRBJ2-7 | few | 12 | TRBV5-6 | NA | CASSTGSHEQYF | TGTGCCAGCAGCACAGGTAGCCACGAGCAGTACTTC
TRBJ2-1 | NA | 15 | TRBV7-2 | TRBD2 | CASSLSGRSYNEQFF | TGTGCCAGCAGCCTGAGCGGGAGGTCCTACAATGAGCAGTTCTTC
TRBJ2-3 | NA | 14 | TRBV10-3 | NA | CAIMKGKGADTQYF | TGTGCCATCATGAAGGGGAAGGGTGCGGATACGCAGTATTTT
TRBJ2-7 | few | 14 | TRBV6-1 | NA | CASSDAAEPYEQYF | TGTGCCAGCAGCGACGCGGCGGAGCCCTACGAGCAGTACTTC
TRBJ2-2 | NA | 16 | TRBV7-6 | NA | CASSLLVGGNTGELFF | TGTGCCAGCAGCCTACTAGTGGGGGGTAACACCGGGGAGCTGTTTTTT
TRBJ2-5 | NA | 11 | TRBV6-1 | NA | CALGAWETQYF | TGTGCATTAGGGGCTTGGGAGACCCAGTACTTC
TRBJ1-3 | NA | 15 | TRBV28 | NA | CASSLWQLPGNTIYF | TGTGCCAGCAGTTTGTGGCAGTTACCCGGAAACACCATATATTTT
TRBJ1-1 | NA | 13 | TRBV6-5 | TRBD1 | CASRLTGGTEAFF | TGTGCCAGCAGATTAACAGGGGGGACTGAAGCTTTCTTT
TRBJ2-5 | NA | 16 | TRBV7-2 | NA | CASSSLGGGSQETQYF | TGTGCCAGCAGCTCCTTGGGTGGGGGGTCCCAAGAGACCCAGTACTTC
TRBJ1-5 | NA | 13 | TRBV6-1 | NA | CASSEDRDQPQHF | TGTGCCAGCAGTGAGGACAGAGATCAGCCCCAGCATTTT
TRBJ1-2 | NA | 13 | TRBV6-5 | NA | CASSTDREGGYTF | TGTGCCAGCAGTACGGACAGAGAGGGTGGCTACACCTTC
TRBJ2-7 | NA | 16 | TRBV7-6 | NA | CASSLASRTDNYEQYF | TGTGCCAGCAGCTTAGCGTCAAGAACGGACAACTACGAGCAGTACTTC
TRBJ2-5 | NA | 15 | TRBV28 | TRBD1 | CASSLWDREEETQYF | TGTGCCAGCAGTTTATGGGACAGGGAAGAAGAGACCCAGTACTTC
TRBJ2-1 | NA | 18 | TRBV10-2 | TRBD2 | CASSADVSGRPYSYEQFF | TGCGCCAGCAGTGCCGACGTTAGCGGGAGGCCCTATTCATACGAGCAGTTCTTC
TRBJ1-5 | NA | 13 | TRBV28 | NA | CASSPSLGQPQHF | TGTGCCAGCAGCCCGTCCCTCGGTCAGCCCCAGCATTTT
TRBJ2-1 | NA | 15 | TRBV5-1 | NA | CASRFTGTEYNEQFF | TGCGCCAGCAGGTTTACCGGGACTGAATACAATGAGCAGTTCTTC
TRBJ1-1 | once | 14 | TRBV5-4 | NA | CASSLTVMNTEAFF | TGTGCCAGCAGCCTGACAGTGATGAACACTGAAGCTTTCTTT
TRBJ1-4 | NA | 13 | TRBV30 | NA | CAWTDSTNEKLFF | TGTGCCTGGACAGACTCAACTAATGAAAAACTGTTTTTT
TRBJ1-1 | NA | 14 | TRBV9 | NA | CASSAIHLNTEAFF | TGTGCCAGCAGCGCAATACACCTGAACACTGAAGCTTTCTTT
TRBJ2-7 | few | 14 | TRBV11-3 | NA | CASSLGPGTYEQYF | TGTGCCAGCAGCTTAGGCCCAGGGACCTACGAGCAGTACTTC
TRBJ2-2 | once | 14 | TRBV6-5 | NA | CASSRSASTGELFF | TGTGCCAGCAGTCGCAGCGCCTCGACTGGGGAGCTGTTTTTT
TRBJ1-4 | once | 13 | TRBV9 | TRBD1 | CASSPRQGGKLFF | TGTGCCAGCAGCCCCCGACAGGGTGGAAAACTGTTTTTT
TRBJ2-5 | few | 16 | TRBV19 | NA | CASSAFITGNQETQYF | TGTGCCAGTAGTGCCTTTATTACAGGGAACCAAGAGACCCAGTACTTC
TRBJ1-5 | NA | 19 | TRBV15 | TRBD1 | CATSSYDPGTGVSNQPQHF | TGTGCCACCAGCAGCTATGACCCCGGGACAGGAGTTAGCAATCAGCCCCAGCATTTT
TRBJ1-1 | NA | 13 | TRBV5-4 | NA | CASSVDKNTEAFF | TGTGCCAGCAGCGTGGACAAGAACACTGAAGCTTTCTTT
TRBJ2-4 | NA | 17 | TRBV13 | TRBD1 | CASSLGTGTAAKNIQYF | TGTGCCAGCAGCTTAGGGACCGGGACAGCAGCCAAAAACATTCAGTACTTC
TRBJ2-3 | few | 14 | TRBV7-6 | NA | CASSLSVGADTQYF | TGTGCCAGCAGCCTCTCGGTAGGGGCAGATACGCAGTATTTT
TRBJ1-2 | NA | 16 | TRBV15 | NA | CATSRVLTGDDYGYTF | TGTGCCACCAGCAGAGTCTTGACGGGGGACGACTATGGCTACACCTTC
TRBJ2-5 | NA | 17 | TRBV15 | NA | CATSRVSGTDEGETQYF | TGTGCCACCAGCAGAGTCTCCGGGACTGACGAAGGAGAGACCCAGTACTTC
TRBJ2-5 | NA | 13 | TRBV29-1 | TRBD1 | CSVVTGFLETQYF | TGCAGCGTCGTGACAGGGTTCTTGGAGACCCAGTACTTC
TRBJ2-3 | NA | 15 | TRBV5-4 | TRBD2 | CASRPGLAGADTQYF | TGTGCCAGCAGGCCGGGACTAGCAGGTGCAGATACGCAGTATTTT
TRBJ1-2 | NA | 13 | TRBV30 | NA | CAWRRQPLSGYTF | TGTGCCTGGCGTAGACAGCCGCTAAGTGGCTACACCTTC
TRBJ2-7 | NA | 16 | TRBV4-3 | TRBD1 | CASSQKQGNPSYEQYF | TGCGCCAGCAGCCAAAAACAGGGGAATCCCTCCTACGAGCAGTACTTC
TRBJ2-3 | NA | 16 | TRBV7-8 | TRBD1 | CASSLVGQGAADTQYF | TGTGCCAGCAGCTTAGTTGGGCAGGGGGCTGCAGATACGCAGTATTTT
TRBJ1-1 | NA | 14 | TRBV5-1 | TRBD1 | CASTGGLANTEAFF | TGCGCCAGTACAGGGGGCCTCGCGAACACTGAAGCTTTCTTT
TRBJ1-5 | NA | 15 | TRBV7-6 | NA | CASSLGDTGNQPQHF | TGTGCCAGCAGCTTGGGGGACACCGGCAATCAGCCCCAGCATTTT
TRBJ1-1 | NA | 16 | TRBV10-3 | NA | CAISDPNQEANTEAFF | TGTGCCATCAGTGACCCCAACCAGGAGGCGAACACTGAAGCTTTCTTT
TRBJ1-1 | NA | 14 | TRBV13 | NA | CASSYLTANTEAFF | TGTGCCAGCAGCTACCTGACAGCAAACACTGAAGCTTTCTTT
TRBJ1-5 | NA | 14 | TRBV4-1 | NA | CASSQAGAIQPQHF | TGCGCCAGCAGCCAAGCAGGGGCAATTCAGCCCCAGCATTTT
TRBJ2-7 | NA | 17 | TRBV28 | TRBD2 | CASSFETSGASSYEQYF | TGTGCCAGCAGTTTTGAGACTAGCGGCGCTAGCTCCTACGAGCAGTACTTC
TRBJ2-3 | NA | 15 | TRBV10-2 | NA | CASSESWGPVDTQYF | TGCGCCAGCAGTGAGTCTTGGGGGCCGGTAGATACGCAGTATTTT
TRBJ1-2 | once | 14 | TRBV19 | TRBD1 | CASSRTGSAAGYTF | TGTGCCAGTAGTAGGACAGGAAGTGCCGCCGGCTACACCTTC
TRBJ2-1 | NA | 14 | TRBV14 | NA | CASSLLFKNNEQFF | TGTGCCAGCAGCCTACTCTTTAAAAACAATGAGCAGTTCTTC
TRBJ2-4 | once | 11 | TRBV20-1 | NA | CSARERGIQYF | TGCAGTGCTCGCGAAAGGGGCATTCAGTACTTC
TRBJ2-5 | NA | 14 | TRBV29-1 | NA | CSVSSGGSQETQYF | TGCAGCGTTTCTAGTGGGGGGTCCCAAGAGACCCAGTACTTC
TRBJ1-1 | NA | 16 | TRBV6-1 | NA | CASSEGWGSLNTEAFF | TGTGCCAGCAGTGAAGGTTGGGGCAGCTTGAACACTGAAGCTTTCTTT
TRBJ1-2 | NA | 14 | TRBV5-6 | NA | CASSWAGDFYGYTF | TGTGCCAGCAGCTGGGCGGGGGATTTCTATGGCTACACCTTC
TRBJ1-5 | NA | 15 | TRBV27 | NA | CASSAVALSNQPQHF | TGTGCCAGCAGTGCAGTGGCCCTTAGCAATCAGCCCCAGCATTTT
TRBJ1-3 | NA | 18 | TRBV6-1 | NA | CASSELAEPRISGNTIYF | TGTGCCAGCAGTGAATTGGCAGAACCCCGAATCTCTGGAAACACCATATATTTT
TRBJ2-7 | NA | 14 | TRBV6-1 | NA | CASRTGSVSYEQYF | TGTGCCAGCAGAACAGGGTCAGTCTCCTACGAGCAGTACTTC
TRBJ1-5 | NA | 13 | TRBV18 | NA | CASSPSGNQPQHF | TGTGCCAGCTCACCATCGGGGAATCAGCCCCAGCATTTT
TRBJ2-2 | NA | 15 | TRBV6-5 | TRBD1 | CASSLDRTNTGELFF | TGTGCCAGCAGCCTGGACAGGACGAACACCGGGGAGCTGTTTTTT
TRBJ2-7 | NA | 15 | TRBV7-3 | TRBD1 | CASSRYTGEVYEQYF | TGTGCCAGCAGCCGATATACAGGGGAAGTCTACGAGCAGTACTTC
TRBJ2-2 | once | 17 | TRBV14 | TRBD2 | CASSLDGTSAFTGELFF | TGTGCCAGCAGCCTCGACGGGACTAGCGCATTCACCGGGGAGCTGTTTTTT
TRBJ2-7 | NA | 15 | TRBV5-1 | TRBD1 | CASSRGTGGTYEQYF | TGCGCCAGCAGCCGAGGGACAGGGGGTACCTACGAGCAGTACTTC
TRBJ2-3 | NA | 14 | TRBV5-1 | NA | CASSLTRVGDTQYF | TGCGCCAGCAGCTTGACACGGGTTGGAGATACGCAGTATTTT
TRBJ2-5 | NA | 14 | TRBV18 | TRBD2 | CASSPSAGAETQYF | TGTGCCAGCTCACCATCTGCGGGAGCGGAGACCCAGTACTTC
TRBJ2-2 | NA | 16 | TRBV18 | NA | CASSSPGTLNTGELFF | TGTGCCAGCTCAAGCCCCGGGACACTGAACACCGGGGAGCTGTTTTTT
TRBJ2-3 | NA | 16 | TRBV7-2 | TRBD2 | CASSLDGSGTTDTQYF | TGTGCCAGCAGCTTGGATGGGAGCGGGACCACAGATACGCAGTATTTT